In this sample, the clone carrying this T cell receptor beta chain turned up a few times. The entry originates in a study of early T cells in non-severe SARS-CoV-2 infection. Study-wide background: RNA in bulk from unsorted whole blood was sequenced, and chains were unpaired.

Using its own MiXCR run on the 5' RACE reads, TCRdb lists one record per CDR3 protein. The table lists tens of thousands of distinct CDR3 sequences, 5% to 5.5% of them singletons. The sequencing sample was made of whole blood. The source is an adult who was a healthcare worker with PCR-confirmed SARS-CoV-2 infection or an uninfected control (not recorded which).

The CDR3 reads CASSPSHSGANVLTF. As DNA, the CDR3 is TGTGCCAGCAGCCCTTCTCATTCAGGGGCCAACGTCCTGACTTTC. The J gene is TRBJ2-6, the V gene TRBV11-2; D is unresolved. Germline V gene sequence: CDR1 SGHAT, CDR2 FQNNGV. Trimming left V 5 bases short and J 4 bases short, with 12 bases between. The CDR3 covers 15 residues.